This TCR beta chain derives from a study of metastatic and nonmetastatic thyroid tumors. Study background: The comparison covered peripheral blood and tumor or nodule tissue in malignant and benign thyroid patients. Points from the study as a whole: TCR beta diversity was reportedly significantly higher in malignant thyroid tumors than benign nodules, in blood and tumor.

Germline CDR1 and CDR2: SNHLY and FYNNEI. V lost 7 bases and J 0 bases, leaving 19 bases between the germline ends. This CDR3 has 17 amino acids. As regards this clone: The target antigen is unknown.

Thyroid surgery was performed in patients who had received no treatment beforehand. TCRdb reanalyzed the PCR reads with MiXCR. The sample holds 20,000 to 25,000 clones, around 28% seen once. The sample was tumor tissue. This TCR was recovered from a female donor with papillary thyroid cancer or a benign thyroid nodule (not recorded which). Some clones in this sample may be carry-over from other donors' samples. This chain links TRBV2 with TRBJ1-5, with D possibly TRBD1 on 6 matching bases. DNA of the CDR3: TGTGCCAGCAATGAGTGGAGGGACAACTTTAGCAATCAGCCCCAGCATTTT. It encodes CASNEWRDNFSNQPQHF.